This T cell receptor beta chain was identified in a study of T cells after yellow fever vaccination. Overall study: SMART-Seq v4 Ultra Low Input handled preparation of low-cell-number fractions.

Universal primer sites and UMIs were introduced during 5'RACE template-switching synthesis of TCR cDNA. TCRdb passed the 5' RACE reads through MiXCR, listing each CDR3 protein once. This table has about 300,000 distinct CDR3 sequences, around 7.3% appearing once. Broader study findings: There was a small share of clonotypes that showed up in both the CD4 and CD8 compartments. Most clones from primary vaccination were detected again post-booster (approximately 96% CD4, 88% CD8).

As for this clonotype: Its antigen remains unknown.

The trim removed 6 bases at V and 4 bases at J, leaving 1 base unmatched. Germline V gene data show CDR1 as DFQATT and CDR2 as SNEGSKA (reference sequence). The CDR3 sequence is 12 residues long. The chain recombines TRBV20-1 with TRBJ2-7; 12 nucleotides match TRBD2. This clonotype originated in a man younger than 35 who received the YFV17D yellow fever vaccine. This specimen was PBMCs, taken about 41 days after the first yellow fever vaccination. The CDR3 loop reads CSATSGGYEQYF. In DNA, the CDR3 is TGCAGTGCAACTAGCGGGGGGTACGAGCAGTACTTC.